This T cell receptor (beta chain) was documented in a study of shared clonotypes between healthy human individuals. Assay runs were performed at deep level. Measured with immunoSEQ multiplex PCR; TCRdb has only the in-frame clones, and not every one. The repertoire consists of about 1.9 million clones, with 93% occurring once and the leading ten covering approximately 1.7%. In the naive CD8 group, cells lacked CD45RO and were positively selected for CCR7, so terminally differentiated effector memory CD45RA+ cells were left out. Per germline, CDR1 MDHEN and CDR2 SYDVKM. V shed 2 bases, J shed 4 bases, and the junction held 5 bases outside the gene matches. The CDR3 covers 15 residues.

Sequenced material: naive CD8+ T cells from PBMCs. The chain joins TRBV28 to TRBJ1-5, with 7 bases matching TRBD1. The receptor was derived from a young man in good health. Some clones in this sample may be carry-over from other donors' samples. The CDR3 is CASSLRGTENQPQHF. The CDR3 DNA sequence: TGTGCCAGCAGTTTAAGAGGGACAGAGAATCAGCCCCAGCATTTT.